This T cell receptor (beta chain) appears in the sequencing data of a study of PD-1 blockade in classical Hodgkin lymphoma. Brentuximab vedotin exposure varied among the patients, all of whom had relapsed after autologous stem cell transplantation. Assay used: immunoSEQ multiplex PCR; TCRdb lists only in-frame clones, some missing. In the table there are 5,000 to 6,000 clones, around three fifths of which are singletons. This clone was detected only once. Its specificity is not known. Study observations and caveats: Patients with a complete response exhibited baseline diversity comparable to newly diagnosed patients. Why repertoires differed is undefined; disease activity or prior therapy possibly contributed. It was reported that newly diagnosed patients had less baseline TCR diversity than healthy donors.

The ends were cut back, 0 bases at V and 1 base at J, with 18 bases in the middle. Germline V gene lookup returns CDR1 SGHVS and CDR2 FQNEAQ. The CDR3 consists of 18 residues. The sequence was collected from a human donor with classical Hodgkin lymphoma. Here the sequenced sample was peripheral blood mononuclear cells (PBMCs), taken at baseline. The gene calls are TRBV7-8 and TRBJ2-5, with TRBD2 as a possible D gene (7 bases). CDR3 sequence (DNA): TGTGCCAGCAGCTTAGCGCTTCTTTGGGGGGGCCTCCAAGAGACCCAGTACTTC. Encoded protein: CASSLALLWGGLQETQYF.